This TCR beta chain was retrieved from a study of blood T cells in healthy people across ages. This CDR3 is 15 amino acids long. Looked up from germline, CDR1 is MDHEN and CDR2 is SYDVKM. As to this clonotype: Germline is not matched at one junction end, which may reflect a read error.

Through a sample-barcoded 5' primer and a J-beta primer mix, a second PCR was run for roughly 6 to 11 cycles. All samples yielded 3 million or more CDR3-containing paired-end reads. Using its own MiXCR run on the 5' RACE reads, TCRdb lists one record per CDR3 protein. The repertoire consists of more than 750,000 distinct CDR3 sequences, with almost 30% occurring once and the leading ten covering roughly 10%. This sample also appeared in a second study, on T cells of mothers and their children.

The V call is TRBV28, the J call TRBJ2-5, with TRBD2 identical over 8 bases. Sequencing input: blood. The source of this sequence is a woman in her thirties or forties in good health. The CDR3 loop is CAGSPGGAGVETQYF. In DNA, the CDR3 is TGTGCCGGCAGCCCCGGCGGAGCGGGGGTGGAGACCCAGTACTTC.